This T cell receptor beta chain was captured by sequencing in a study of beta chain features in type 1 diabetes. Study-level findings and limits: With patients and controls alike, PCR might favor shorter templates to an equal degree.

The V gene's germline CDR1 is SEHNR and CDR2 FQNEAQ (reference sequence). This CDR3 is built from 15 residues. V lost 5 bases and J lost 5; bases outside the gene matches: 7. Turning to this clone: Its antigen is not identified.

Expressed TCRB transcripts got sequenced, as all isolated RNA was reverse transcribed. Libraries were prepared by immunoSEQ multiplex PCR; TCRdb keeps only in-frame clonotypes and omits some of them. The sample contains just over 450,000 clones, roughly 30% of which appear only once. Sorting produced populations that all topped 95% purity. The chain has TRBV7-9 and TRBJ2-1; 9 positions match TRBD1. The material sequenced was naive CD4+ T cells from blood. This receptor was taken from a man aged 18-30 years in good health. The CDR3 spells CASSRPGQGDNEQFF. As DNA, the CDR3 is TGTGCCAGCAGCCGTCCGGGACAGGGAGACAATGAGCAGTTCTTC.